The 27 T cell receptor beta chains below were found in one sample sequenced in a study of shared clonotypes between healthy human individuals. The assay was immunoSEQ multiplex PCR, and TCRdb's table has in-frame clones only and misses some. This sample has fewer than 600,000 clones, with roughly 77% found just once. Sequenced input: PBMCs. The receptor set was obtained from a woman aged 40-49 years in good health. Some clones in this sample may be carry-over from other donors' samples.

The chain carries TRBV6-1 and TRBJ1-5; 12 bases align to TRBD1. CDR3 length equals 14 residues. Trimming took 4 bases from V and 7 from J; bases not matched to a gene: 2. The germline CDR1 and CDR2 sequences are MNHNS and SASEGT. The CDR3 sequence: CASSGDRGRQPQHF. CDR3 nucleotide sequence: TGTGCCAGCAGTGGGGACAGGGGGCGACAGCCCCAGCATTTT.

This clone was seen a single time. The rearrangement uses TRBV2 and TRBJ2-5; maybe TRBD2 (5 bases). The V end lost 7 bases, the J end lost 0 bases, and 9 bases lay between the germline ends. The CDR3 consists of 13 residues. Germline V gene sequence: CDR1 SNHLY, CDR2 FYNNEI. This chain's CDR3 is CASIREYQETQYF. The CDR3 DNA follows: TGTGCCAGCATTAGGGAGTACCAAGAGACCCAGTACTTC.

This clone was recorded once. The chain employs TRBV5-1 and TRBJ2-2, with a tentative D call TRBD2 (6 bases). The V end lost 2 bases, the J end lost 2 bases, and 10 bases lay between the germline ends. CDR1 is SGHRS, CDR2 YFSETQ, per germline. CDR3 size: 15 residues. DNA for the CDR3: TGCGCCAGCAGCTTCGGGACTCTTAACACCGGGGAGCTGTTTTTT. Protein product: CASSFGTLNTGELFF.

The chain has TRBV15 and TRBJ1-5; D perhaps matches TRBD1 (5 bases). The CDR3 extends over 16 amino acids. The germline gives CDR1 LNHNV, CDR2 YYDKDF (reference sequence). Trimming took off 0 bases at V and 2 bases at J, with 11 bases between the two ends. The CDR3 spells CATSREGGGGNQPQHF. CDR3 sequence (DNA): TGTGCCACCAGCAGAGAGGGGGGAGGGGGCAATCAGCCCCAGCATTTT.

This clone was seen a few times. The chain employs TRBV4-2 and TRBJ2-1; no clear D. V shed 4 bases and J shed 8 bases, with 12 bases lying between them. Germline V gene sequence: CDR1 LGHNA, CDR2 YNFKEQ. This CDR3 is built from 13 residues. CDR3 DNA sequence: TGTGCCAGCAGCCCCACTGCCCGACATGAGCAGTTCTTC. Its protein is CASSPTARHEQFF.

The chain recombines TRBV2 with TRBJ2-3, with 10 bases lining up with TRBD2. The CDR3 spans 16 residues. The V gene's germline CDR1 is SNHLY and CDR2 FYNNEI. V trimming: 6 bases; J trimming: 6 bases; junction bases outside the gene matches: 12. This CDR3 reads CASRPTSGAPSDTQYF. The CDR3 DNA sequence: TGTGCCAGCAGACCCACTAGCGGGGCCCCCTCGGATACGCAGTATTTT.

The V gene is TRBV29-1, the J gene TRBJ2-7; 8 bases fit TRBD2. This CDR3 is built from 12 residues. CDR1 is SQVTM and CDR2 is ANQGSEA in the germline V gene. The V gene end was trimmed by 4 bases and the J gene end by 5 bases; junction bases not matched to a gene: 4. The CDR3 sequence: CSVVRGADEQYF. CDR3 in DNA: TGCAGCGTTGTGCGGGGGGCGGACGAGCAGTACTTC.

This chain uses TRBV7-2 with TRBJ1-1, with D perhaps TRBD1 (5 bases). Deletions cut 2 bases from V and 1 base from J, with 11 bases between. The germline CDR1 and CDR2 sequences are SGHTA and FQGNSA. The CDR3 loop spans 15 amino acids. DNA for the CDR3: TGTGCCAGCAGCTTAAGGGAGGGGTCGAACACTGAAGCTTTCTTT. Translating it yields CASSLREGSNTEAFF.

The chain combines TRBV16 with TRBJ2-1; D remains unclear. V was shortened by 1 base and J by 4 bases, with 8 bases between the two germline ends. This CDR3 is 14 amino acids long. Germline assignment: CDR1 KGHSY and CDR2 FQNENV. CDR3 loop: CASSQLYSYNEQFF. The CDR3 DNA reads as TGTGCCAGCAGCCAATTGTACAGTTACAATGAGCAGTTCTTC.

The chain's CDR3 is CASSISTATDTQYF. The CDR3 nucleotides are TGTGCCAGTAGTATATCGACAGCAACAGATACGCAGTATTTT. The J gene is TRBJ2-3, the V gene TRBV19, with D perhaps matching TRBD1 (5 bases). Trimming removed 2 bases at V and 3 bases at J, with 9 bases between. This CDR3 is 14 amino acids long. Germline loops: CDR1 LNHDA, CDR2 SQIVND (reference sequence).

The chain recombines TRBV5-1 with TRBJ2-2; no definite D call. The germline V gene encodes CDR1 SGHRS and CDR2 YFSETQ. V gave up 4 bases and J gave up 6 bases, with 10 bases separating them. The CDR3 has 13 residues. The CDR3 region is CASSADPSGELFF. In nucleotides, the CDR3 is TGCGCCAGCAGCGCAGACCCTTCCGGGGAGCTGTTTTTT. Combining the CDR3 with reference TRBV5-1 and TRBJ2-2 gives the whole variable domain KAGVTQTPRYLIKTRGQQVTLSCSPISGHRSVSWYQQTPGQGLQFLFEYFSETQRNKGNFPGRFSGRQFSNSRSEMNVSTLELGDSALYLCASSADPSGELFFGEGSRLTVL.

The V call is TRBV5-4, the J call TRBJ2-3, with D unclear. This CDR3 spans 15 amino acids. Trimming pared 4 bases from V and 3 bases from J, leaving 15 bases between. Germline V CDR1 and CDR2: SGHNT, YYREEE (reference sequence). The CDR3 sequence is CASSQESTATDTQYF. CDR3 DNA sequence: TGTGCCAGCAGCCAAGAAAGTACAGCAACAGATACGCAGTATTTT.

This chain links TRBV5-1 with TRBJ1-4; TRBD1 agrees at 7 bases. Trimming cost V 4 bases and J 5 bases; bases outside gene matches: 8. The CDR3 length is 15 residues. CDR1 SGHRS and CDR2 YFSETQ come from the germline V gene. The CDR3 reads CASSEQGTINEKLFF. CDR3 coding DNA: TGCGCCAGCAGCGAACAGGGGACGATAAATGAAAAACTGTTTTTT.

The chain links TRBV7-9 to TRBJ2-7; D gene uncertain. This CDR3 has 14 residues. V dropped 3 bases and J dropped 5 bases, with 14 bases sitting between them. The germline CDR1 and CDR2 sequences are SEHNR and FQNEAQ (reference sequence). The CDR3 DNA reads TGTGCCAGCAGCTTGACCTTAGACGGAGACGAGCAGTACTTC. This translates into CASSLTLDGDEQYF.

The chain joins TRBV5-1 to TRBJ2-5; 7 bases agree with TRBD1. The CDR3 is 16 amino acids. Trimming at V came to 3 bases and at J to 2 bases, leaving 10 bases not matched to a gene. Germline V CDR1 and CDR2: SGHRS, YFSETQ. The DNA for the CDR3 is TGCGCCAGCAGCTGGGCACAGGGGATAGGGCAAGAGACCCAGTACTTC. This codes for CASSWAQGIGQETQYF.

The chain is built from TRBV15 and TRBJ1-2; D gene uncertain. The CDR3 runs 12 residues. Germline V gene data show CDR1 as LNHNV and CDR2 as YYDKDF (reference sequence). V was shortened by 0 bases and J by 4 bases, with 3 bases between the two germline ends. DNA for the CDR3: TGTGCCACCAGCAGAGACACCTATGGCTACACCTTC. Protein product: CATSRDTYGYTF.

V usage is TRBV7-2 and J usage is TRBJ2-1; 7 bases are shared with TRBD2. Germline CDR1 SGHTA, CDR2 FQGNSA. V shed 2 bases and J 6 bases; nucleotides not matched to a gene: 4. The CDR3 loop spans 14 amino acids. The DNA for the CDR3 is TGTGCCAGCAGCTTACGGCGGGAGCCCAATGAGCAGTTCTTC. This encodes CASSLRREPNEQFF.

The V gene is TRBV18, the J gene TRBJ2-7, with 7 bases aligning to TRBD2. The CDR3 consists of 14 residues. Germline V CDR1 and CDR2: KGHSH, LQKENI. The V segment lost 1 base and the J segment 6 bases; nucleotides outside the gene matches: 6. CDR3 nucleotide sequence: TGTGCCAGCTCACCACGGGGCGGGAGTAGCGAGCAGTACTTC. It codes for CASSPRGGSSEQYF.

In DNA form, the CDR3 reads TGTGCCAGCAGTGAAGCGCGCGGGGGGACCCAGTACTTC. Its protein is CASSEARGGTQYF. The rearrangement uses TRBV6-1 and TRBJ2-5; 7 bases are a match to TRBD2. After removal of 0 bases from V and 7 bases from J, the junction contained 2 bases not matched to a gene. CDR1 is MNHNS and CDR2 is SASEGT in the germline V gene. This CDR3 is built from 13 residues.

This clone appeared many times. The genes are TRBV7-8 and TRBJ1-1; TRBD1 agrees at 8 bases. This CDR3 contains 17 residues. Germline trimming cut 1 base from V and 11 bases from J; bases unmatched to any gene: 18. Per germline, CDR1 SGHVS and CDR2 FQNEAQ. Here the CDR3 DNA reads TGTGCCAGCAGCTTAGGGTCCGCCGGGACAGGTCCTCTGGAGGCTTTCTTT. Its protein is CASSLGSAGTGPLEAFF.

This clone has only a few counts. CDR3 DNA sequence: TGTGCCAGTAGTATGGGACAGGGCCTCTCTGGGGCCAACGTCCTGACTTTC. Translated: CASSMGQGLSGANVLTF. The rearrangement links TRBV19 to TRBJ2-6, with 9 bases fitting TRBD1. The V gene end was trimmed by 3 bases and the J gene end by 0 bases; junction bases not matched to a gene: 3. Germline loops: CDR1 LNHDA, CDR2 SQIVND (reference sequence). The CDR3 runs 17 residues.

This chain connects TRBV19 to TRBJ2-6, with D perhaps matching TRBD1 (5 bases). The CDR3 length is 17 residues. Germline V gene sequence: CDR1 LNHDA, CDR2 SQIVND (reference sequence). V was pared by 3 bases and J by 1 base, with 13 bases between. This CDR3 reads CASSIDSRSSGANVLTF. CDR3 sequence (DNA): TGTGCCAGTAGTATTGACAGTAGGTCTTCTGGGGCCAACGTCCTGACTTTC. Combining the CDR3 with reference TRBV19 and TRBJ2-6 gives the whole variable domain DGGITQSPKYLFRKEGQNVTLSCEQNLNHDAMYWYRQDPGQGLRLIYYSQIVNDFQKGDIAEGYSVSREKKESFPLTVTSAQKNPTAFYLCASSIDSRSSGANVLTFGAGSRLTVL.

This clone occurred once. The chain uses TRBV4-2 and TRBJ2-5; D is undetermined. The germline gives CDR1 LGHNA, CDR2 YNFKEQ. The CDR3 has 13 amino acids. Trimming removed 0 bases from V and 1 base from J, with 3 bases in between. The CDR3 nucleotides read TGTGCCAGCAGCCAAGATCTCCAAGAGACCCAGTACTTC. It yields the protein CASSQDLQETQYF.

V gene TRBV27 combines with J gene TRBJ2-1; 7 nucleotides align to TRBD2. Losses at the gene ends were 6 bases for V and 1 base for J; bases not matched to a gene: 9. The CDR3 extends over 16 amino acids. Germline loops: CDR1 MNHEY, CDR2 SMNVEV (reference sequence). As DNA, the CDR3 is TGTGCCAGCAGATCCGGGCGGGAGTGGTCCTACAATGAGCAGTTCTTC. The encoded protein is CASRSGREWSYNEQFF.

The chain carries TRBV4-1 and TRBJ2-7; D not resolved. This CDR3 contains 14 residues. The V end lost 1 base, the J end lost 0 bases, and 7 bases lay between the germline ends. Germline V lookup: CDR1 MGHRA, CDR2 YSYEKL. CDR3 sequence (DNA): TGCGCCAGCAGCCAAGTTGGGAACTCCTACGAGCAGTACTTC. It translates to CASSQVGNSYEQYF.

The V call is TRBV6-4, the J call TRBJ1-1; D perhaps matches TRBD1 (6 bases). CDR3 size: 16 residues. Germline V gene data show CDR1 as MRHNA and CDR2 as SNTAGT. The V end was cut by 0 bases, the J end by 6 bases, with 17 bases between. Here the CDR3 DNA reads TGTGCCAGCAGTGACTCGATACGGGGGCCGGGGGCTGAAGCTTTCTTT. Residues: CASSDSIRGPGAEAFF.

This sequence joins TRBV10-2 and TRBJ1-4; no firm D call. V was pared by 3 bases and J by 8 bases, with 7 bases between. Germline loops: CDR1 WSHSY, CDR2 SAAADI. The CDR3 has 12 residues. The CDR3: CASSETFEKLFF. CDR3 in DNA: TGCGCCAGCAGTGAAACCTTCGAAAAACTGTTTTTT.